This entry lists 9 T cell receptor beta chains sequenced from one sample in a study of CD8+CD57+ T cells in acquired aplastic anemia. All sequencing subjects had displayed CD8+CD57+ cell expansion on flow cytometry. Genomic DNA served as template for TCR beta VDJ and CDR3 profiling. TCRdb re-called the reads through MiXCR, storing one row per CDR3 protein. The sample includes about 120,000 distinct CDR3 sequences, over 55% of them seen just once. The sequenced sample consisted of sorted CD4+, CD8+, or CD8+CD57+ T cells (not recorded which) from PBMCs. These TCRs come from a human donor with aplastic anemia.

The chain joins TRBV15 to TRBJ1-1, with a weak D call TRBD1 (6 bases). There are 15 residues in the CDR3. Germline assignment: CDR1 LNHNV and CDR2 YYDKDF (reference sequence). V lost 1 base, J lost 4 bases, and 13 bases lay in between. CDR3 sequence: CATSRGGGAATEAFF. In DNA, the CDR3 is TGTGCCACCAGCAGAGGGGGGGGGGCAGCCACTGAAGCTTTCTTT.

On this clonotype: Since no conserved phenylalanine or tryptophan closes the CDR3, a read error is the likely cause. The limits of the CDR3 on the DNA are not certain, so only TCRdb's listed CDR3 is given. The CDR3: CATSSGQGPNYGYAV. V is TRBV15 and J is TRBJ1-2; no check of the table's D call, TRBD1, against the DNA was made. The CDR3 adds up to 15 amino acids, both ends counted. From germline, CDR1 is LNHNV and CDR2 YYDKDF (reference sequence).

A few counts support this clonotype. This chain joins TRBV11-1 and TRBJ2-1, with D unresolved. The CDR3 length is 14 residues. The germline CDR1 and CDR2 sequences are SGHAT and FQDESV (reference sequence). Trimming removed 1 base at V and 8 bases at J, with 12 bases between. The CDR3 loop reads CASSLGSAVHEQFF. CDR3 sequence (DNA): TGTGCCAGCAGCTTAGGGTCGGCAGTGCATGAGCAGTTCTTC.

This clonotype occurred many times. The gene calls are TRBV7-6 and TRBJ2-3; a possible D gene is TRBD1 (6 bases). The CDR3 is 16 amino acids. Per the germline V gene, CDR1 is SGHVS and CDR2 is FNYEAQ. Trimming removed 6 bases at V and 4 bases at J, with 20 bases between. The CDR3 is CASSLDSGGPADTQYF. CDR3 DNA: TGTGCCAGCAGTCTGGATAGTGGGGGCCCGGCAGATACGCAGTATTTT.

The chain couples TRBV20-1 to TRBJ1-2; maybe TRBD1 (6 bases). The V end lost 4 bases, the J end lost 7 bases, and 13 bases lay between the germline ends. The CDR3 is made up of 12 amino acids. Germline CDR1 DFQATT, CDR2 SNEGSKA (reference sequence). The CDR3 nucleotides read TGCAGTGCTAACAGGGAGCCGGCTGGCTACACCTTC. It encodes CSANREPAGYTF.

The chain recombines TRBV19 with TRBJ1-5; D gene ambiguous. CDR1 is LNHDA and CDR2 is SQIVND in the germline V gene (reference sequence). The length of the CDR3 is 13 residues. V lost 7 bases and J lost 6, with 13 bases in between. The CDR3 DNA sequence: TGTGCCAGTACTTACAGTTGGACTCAGCCCCAGCATTTT. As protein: CASTYSWTQPQHF.

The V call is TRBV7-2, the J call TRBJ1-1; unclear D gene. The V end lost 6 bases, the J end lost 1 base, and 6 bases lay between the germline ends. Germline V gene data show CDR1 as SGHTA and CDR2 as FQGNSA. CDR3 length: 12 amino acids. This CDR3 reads CASRYTNTEAFF. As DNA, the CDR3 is TGTGCCAGCAGATATACGAACACTGAAGCTTTCTTT.

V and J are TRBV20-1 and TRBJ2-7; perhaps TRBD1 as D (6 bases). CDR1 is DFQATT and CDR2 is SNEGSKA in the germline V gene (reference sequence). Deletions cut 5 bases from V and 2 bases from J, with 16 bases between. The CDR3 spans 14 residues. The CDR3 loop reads CSALTQGTTYEQYF. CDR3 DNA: TGCAGTGCTTTAACACAGGGAACTACCTACGAGCAGTACTTC.

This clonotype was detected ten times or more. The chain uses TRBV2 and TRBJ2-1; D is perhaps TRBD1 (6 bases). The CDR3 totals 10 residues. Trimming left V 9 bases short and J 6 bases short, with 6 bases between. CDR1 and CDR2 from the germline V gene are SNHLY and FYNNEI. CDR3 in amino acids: CARGGNEQFF. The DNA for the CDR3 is TGTGCCAGAGGGGGCAATGAGCAGTTCTTC.